These T cell receptor beta chains were read from a single sample in a study of blood T cell repertoires in COVID-19. Profiled with immunoSEQ multiplex PCR; TCRdb holds only in-frame clones, not every one. The table records more than 150,000 clones, less than 85% of them present only once. Sequenced input: peripheral blood. These receptors all stem from a human donor in a cohort sampled during active COVID-19. Both conserved end residues are part of each CDR3. The D gene is left open where the match is weak. Clone size is given for some rows only: seen once, a few or many times, or a class if the clone is expanded.

clone_size: NA; d_call: NA; v_call: TRBV3-1/TRBV3-2; j_call: TRBJ2-1; cdr3_nt: TGTGCCAGCAGCCCAAACGGGGGACGGGACAATGAGCAGTTCTTC; cdr3_aa: CASSPNGGRDNEQFF
clone_size: NA; d_call: NA; v_call: TRBV4-1; j_call: TRBJ2-7; cdr3_nt: TGCGCCAGCAGCCAAGATCGGGGGGCCTGGTACGAGCAGTACTTC; cdr3_aa: CASSQDRGAWYEQYF
clone_size: NA; d_call: TRBD1; v_call: TRBV15; j_call: TRBJ2-7; cdr3_nt: TGTGCCACCAGCCGCTTATGGGACAGATCCTACGAGCAGTACTTC; cdr3_aa: CATSRLWDRSYEQYF
clone_size: NA; d_call: NA; v_call: TRBV7-8; j_call: TRBJ1-3; cdr3_nt: TGTGCCAGCAGCTTAGTTCGGGGAAACACCATATATTTT; cdr3_aa: CASSLVRGNTIYF
clone_size: NA; d_call: NA; v_call: TRBV19; j_call: TRBJ2-6; cdr3_nt: TGTGCCAGTAGTACAGGGGCCAACGTCCTGACTTTC; cdr3_aa: CASSTGANVLTF
clone_size: NA; d_call: TRBD1; v_call: TRBV2; j_call: TRBJ1-6; cdr3_nt: TGTGCCAGCAGGATGGGACAGAATAATTCACCCCTCCACTTT; cdr3_aa: CASRMGQNNSPLHF
clone_size: NA; d_call: NA; v_call: TRBV12-5; j_call: TRBJ2-7; cdr3_nt: TGTGCTAGTGGTTTGGTTTCTACACCTCGAGGGGACATATATTTC; cdr3_aa: CASGLVSTPRGDIYF
clone_size: NA; d_call: TRBD1; v_call: TRBV10-2; j_call: TRBJ2-2; cdr3_nt: TGCGCCAGCATAGCAGGGGGTGAGACCGGGGAGCTGTTTTTT; cdr3_aa: CASIAGGETGELFF
clone_size: NA; d_call: TRBD1; v_call: TRBV15; j_call: TRBJ2-7; cdr3_nt: TGTGCCACCAGCACCAGGACAGGGAGCTCCTACGAGCAGTACTTC; cdr3_aa: CATSTRTGSSYEQYF
clone_size: many; d_call: TRBD1; v_call: TRBV7-8; j_call: TRBJ1-2; cdr3_nt: TGTGCCAGCAGCCGAGGGGGCCACAGATCTGGCTACACCTTC; cdr3_aa: CASSRGGHRSGYTF
clone_size: NA; d_call: TRBD1; v_call: TRBV5-1; j_call: TRBJ1-6; cdr3_nt: TGCGCCAGCAGCGTAGGACAGGGGAATTCACCCCTCCACTTT; cdr3_aa: CASSVGQGNSPLHF
clone_size: NA; d_call: TRBD2; v_call: TRBV15; j_call: TRBJ2-7; cdr3_nt: TGTGCCACCAGCAGTTTCGAGCGGGGCTACGAGCAGTACTTC; cdr3_aa: CATSSFERGYEQYF
clone_size: NA; d_call: NA; v_call: TRBV7-9; j_call: TRBJ1-2; cdr3_nt: TGTGCCAGCAGCTTAGTAGGCGGGTATGGCTACACCTTC; cdr3_aa: CASSLVGGYGYTF
clone_size: NA; d_call: NA; v_call: TRBV30; j_call: TRBJ1-2; cdr3_nt: TGTGCCTGGAGGGGGGGGTTCGGTGGCTACACCTTC; cdr3_aa: CAWRGGFGGYTF
clone_size: once; d_call: NA; v_call: TRBV19; j_call: TRBJ2-5; cdr3_nt: TGTGCCAGTAGTATTTCAGGGGACCAAGAGACCCAGTACTTC; cdr3_aa: CASSISGDQETQYF
clone_size: NA; d_call: TRBD1; v_call: TRBV19; j_call: TRBJ1-6; cdr3_nt: TGTGCCAGTACCCCCGGGACAGCTTATTCACCCCTCCACTTT; cdr3_aa: CASTPGTAYSPLHF
clone_size: many; d_call: NA; v_call: TRBV24-1; j_call: TRBJ2-1; cdr3_nt: TGTGCCACCAGTGCTAACGCGGGGTCCCACTACAATGAGCAGTTCTTC; cdr3_aa: CATSANAGSHYNEQFF
clone_size: once; d_call: TRBD1; v_call: TRBV6-5; j_call: TRBJ2-7; cdr3_nt: TGTGCCAGCAGTTACCCAGGGACAGGGGTTGGGTACGAGCAGTACTTC; cdr3_aa: CASSYPGTGVGYEQYF
clone_size: NA; d_call: NA; v_call: TRBV19; j_call: TRBJ1-3; cdr3_nt: TGTGCCAGTAGCTTCCCTGGAAACACCATATATTTT; cdr3_aa: CASSFPGNTIYF